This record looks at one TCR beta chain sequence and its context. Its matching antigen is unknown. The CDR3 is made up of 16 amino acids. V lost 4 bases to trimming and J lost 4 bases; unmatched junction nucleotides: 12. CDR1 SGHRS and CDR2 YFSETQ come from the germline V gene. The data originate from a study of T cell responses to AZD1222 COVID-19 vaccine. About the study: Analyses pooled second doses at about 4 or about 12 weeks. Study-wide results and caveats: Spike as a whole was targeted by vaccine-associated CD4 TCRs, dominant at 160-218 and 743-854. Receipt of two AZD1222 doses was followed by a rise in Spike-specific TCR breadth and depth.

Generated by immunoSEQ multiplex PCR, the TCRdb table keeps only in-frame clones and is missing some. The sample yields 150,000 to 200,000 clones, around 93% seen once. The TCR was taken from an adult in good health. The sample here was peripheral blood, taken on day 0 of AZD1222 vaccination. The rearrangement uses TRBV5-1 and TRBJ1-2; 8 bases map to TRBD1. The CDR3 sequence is CASSPPLTTGGYGYTF. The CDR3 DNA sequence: TGCGCCAGCAGCCCCCCCTTGACCACAGGGGGCTATGGCTACACCTTC.